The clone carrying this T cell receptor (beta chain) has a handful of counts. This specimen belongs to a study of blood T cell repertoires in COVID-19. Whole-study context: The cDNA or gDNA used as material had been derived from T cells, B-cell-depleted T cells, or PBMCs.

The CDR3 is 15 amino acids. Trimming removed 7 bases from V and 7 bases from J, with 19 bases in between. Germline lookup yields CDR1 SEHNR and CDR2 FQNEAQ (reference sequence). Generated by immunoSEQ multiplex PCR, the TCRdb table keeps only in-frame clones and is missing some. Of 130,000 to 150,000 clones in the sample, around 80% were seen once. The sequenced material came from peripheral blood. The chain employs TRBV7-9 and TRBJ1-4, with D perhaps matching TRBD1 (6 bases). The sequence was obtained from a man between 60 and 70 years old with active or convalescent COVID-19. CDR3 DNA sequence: TGTGCCAGCACCTCGAGGGGGGGGCGCGGTGAAAAACTGTTTTTT. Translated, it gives CASTSRGGRGEKLFF. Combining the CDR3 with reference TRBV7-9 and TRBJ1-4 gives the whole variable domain DTGVSQNPRHKITKRGQNVTFRCDPISEHNRLYWYRQTLGQGPEFLTYFQNEAQLEKSRLLSDRFSAERPKGSFSTLEIQRTEQGDSAMYLCASTSRGGRGEKLFFGSGTQLSVL.